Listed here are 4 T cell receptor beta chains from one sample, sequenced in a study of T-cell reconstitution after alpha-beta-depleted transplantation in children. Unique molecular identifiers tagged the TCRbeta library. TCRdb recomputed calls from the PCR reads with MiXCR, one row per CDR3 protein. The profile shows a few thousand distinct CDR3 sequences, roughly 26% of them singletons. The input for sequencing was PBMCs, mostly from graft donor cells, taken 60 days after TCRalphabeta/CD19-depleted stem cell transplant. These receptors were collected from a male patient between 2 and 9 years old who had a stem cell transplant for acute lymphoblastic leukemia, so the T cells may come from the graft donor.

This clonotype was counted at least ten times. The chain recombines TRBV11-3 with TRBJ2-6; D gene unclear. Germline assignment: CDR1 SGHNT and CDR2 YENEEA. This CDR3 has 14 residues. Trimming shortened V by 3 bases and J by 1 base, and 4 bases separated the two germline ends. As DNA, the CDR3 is TGTGCCAGCAGCTTGCAGTCTGGGGCCAACGTCCTGACTTTC. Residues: CASSLQSGANVLTF.

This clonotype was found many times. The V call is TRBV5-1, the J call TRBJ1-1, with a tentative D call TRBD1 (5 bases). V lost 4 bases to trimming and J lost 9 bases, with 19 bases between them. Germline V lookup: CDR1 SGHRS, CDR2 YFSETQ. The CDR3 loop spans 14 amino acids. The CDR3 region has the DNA TGCGCCAGCAGCCCTACCGGGACTTCCAGGAAAGCTTTCTTT. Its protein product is CASSPTGTSRKAFF.

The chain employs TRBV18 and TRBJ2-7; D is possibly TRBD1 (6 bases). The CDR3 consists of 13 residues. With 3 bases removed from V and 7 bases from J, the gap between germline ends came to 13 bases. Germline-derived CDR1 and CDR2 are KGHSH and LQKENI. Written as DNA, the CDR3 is TGTGCCAGCTCACCGTTCAGGGGATGGGAGCAGTACTTC. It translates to CASSPFRGWEQYF.

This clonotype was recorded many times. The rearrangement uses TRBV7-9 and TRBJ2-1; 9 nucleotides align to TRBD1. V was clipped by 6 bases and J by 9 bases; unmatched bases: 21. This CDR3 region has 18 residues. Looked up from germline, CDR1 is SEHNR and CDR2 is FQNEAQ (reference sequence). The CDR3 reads CASSRRSTGTGIRGEQFF. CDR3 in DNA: TGTGCCAGCAGTCGCCGCAGTACCGGGACAGGGATCCGGGGTGAGCAGTTCTTC.